These T cell receptor beta chains were read from a single sample in a study of blood T cells in healthy people across ages. MiXCR was run by TCRdb on the 5' RACE reads, yielding one entry per CDR3 protein. The data show some 1.5 million distinct CDR3 sequences, 42% seen once. The sequenced sample consisted of blood. These receptors came from a young woman in good health. The CDR3 runs from the conserved cysteine through the conserved F or W. D genes are given only for firm matches. Only part of the rows carry a size: once, few, many, or a class if the clone is expanded.

v_call	d_call	j_call	clone_size	cdr3_aa	cdr3_nt
TRBV6-6	.	TRBJ2-7	.	CASSPQYDNEQYF	TGTGCCAGCAGTCCTCAATATGACAATGAGCAGTACTTC
TRBV5-1	.	TRBJ1-2	.	CASSLGVSPSSGYTF	TGCGCCAGCAGCTTGGGGGTCAGCCCCTCTTCCGGCTACACCTTC
TRBV4-3	TRBD1	TRBJ1-2	.	CASSQDPRDRVGGYTF	TGCGCCAGCAGCCAAGATCCCCGGGACAGGGTTGGTGGCTACACCTTC
TRBV12-3/TRBV12-4	.	TRBJ1-3	few	CASRPEGNTIYF	TGTGCCAGCAGGCCGGAGGGAAACACCATATATTTT
TRBV3-1	.	TRBJ1-6	.	CASGGRGSSYNSPLHF	TGTGCCAGCGGGGGACGGGGAAGCTCCTATAATTCACCCCTCCACTTT
TRBV11-2	TRBD1	TRBJ2-7	.	CASSLGGSRGRHEQYF	TGTGCCAGCAGCTTAGGAGGGAGCAGGGGGCGTCACGAGCAGTACTTC
TRBV7-9	.	TRBJ2-7	.	CASSFSVRNEQYF	TGTGCCAGCAGCTTTTCTGTTAGGAACGAGCAGTACTTC
TRBV28	.	TRBJ2-1	.	CASGESYSEQFF	TGTGCCAGCGGGGAGTCCTACAGTGAGCAGTTCTTC
TRBV2	.	TRBJ1-5	.	CASSQQGFGNQPQHF	TGTGCCAGCAGTCAACAGGGTTTTGGCAATCAGCCCCAGCATTTT
TRBV9	.	TRBJ2-7	.	CASSAKGDSVYNEQYF	TGTGCCAGCAGCGCGAAGGGGGACTCAGTCTACAATGAGCAGTACTTC
TRBV10-3	.	TRBJ1-2	.	CTISDEGAYGYTF	TGTACCATCAGTGATGAGGGCGCTTATGGCTACACCTTC
TRBV4-2	.	TRBJ2-7	few	CASSQERNHPELSYEQYF	TGTGCCAGCAGCCAAGAAAGAAATCATCCAGAGCTTTCCTACGAGCAGTACTTC
TRBV9	.	TRBJ2-7	.	CASSVAGENEQYF	TGTGCCAGCAGCGTAGCCGGAGAAAACGAGCAGTACTTC
TRBV15	.	TRBJ2-5	.	CATSRDRETVDETQYF	TGTGCCACCAGCAGAGATCGTGAGACAGTCGATGAGACCCAGTACTTC
TRBV20-1	.	TRBJ2-1	few	CSAEWGEVEEQFF	TGCAGTGCGGAATGGGGAGAGGTGGAAGAGCAGTTCTTC
TRBV29-1	.	TRBJ1-1	.	CSATPGVVGEAFF	TGCAGCGCGACACCTGGGGTGGTTGGTGAAGCTTTCTTT
TRBV6-5	.	TRBJ1-2	.	CASSNLGQIYGYTF	TGTGCCAGCAGTAACTTGGGTCAGATCTATGGCTACACCTTC
TRBV20-1	TRBD1	TRBJ1-2	few	CSANMDRGYGYTF	TGCAGTGCTAACATGGACAGGGGCTATGGCTACACCTTC
TRBV10-3	TRBD2	TRBJ2-5	few	CAISEGLAEVSGETQYF	TGTGCCATCAGTGAAGGACTAGCGGAAGTCTCTGGGGAGACCCAGTACTTC
TRBV24-1	.	TRBJ2-7	.	CATSDNAGSSYNEQYF	TGTGCCACCAGTGACAACGCGGGGAGCTCCTACAATGAGCAGTACTTC
TRBV15	.	TRBJ1-6	.	CATSNRPGRGSPLHF	TGTGCCACCAGCAACCGCCCCGGTCGGGGTTCACCCCTCCACTTT
TRBV2	.	TRBJ1-5	once	CASSGRRLPQPQHF	TGTGCCAGCAGCGGACGAAGGCTCCCACAGCCCCAGCATTTT
TRBV7-8	.	TRBJ2-7	many	CASSPRQDGTYEQYF	TGTGCCAGCAGCCCACGACAGGACGGTACCTACGAGCAGTACTTC
TRBV6-2/TRBV6-3	.	TRBJ1-5	few	CASSSIGGHLFSNQPQHF	TGTGCCAGCAGTTCAATAGGAGGACACCTTTTTAGCAATCAGCCCCAGCATTTT
TRBV7-9	.	TRBJ1-1	.	CASSQAPTEAFF	TGTGCCAGCAGCCAGGCCCCCACTGAAGCTTTCTTT
TRBV4-1	TRBD1	TRBJ2-7	.	CASSPSGTGPSYYNEQYF	TGCGCCAGCAGCCCATCCGGGACAGGGCCTTCCTATTACAATGAGCAGTACTTC
TRBV25-1	.	TRBJ2-3	.	CASSLGRLGGNTQYF	TGTGCCAGCAGTCTTGGGCGGCTCGGAGGAAATACGCAGTATTTT
TRBV7-3	TRBD1	TRBJ2-5	.	CASSGTGSNEQYF	TGTGCCAGCAGCGGGACAGGGTCCAATGAGCAGTACTTC
TRBV4-3	TRBD1	TRBJ1-2	few	CASSQERGQWNYGYTF	TGCGCCAGCAGCCAAGAGAGGGGGCAATGGAACTATGGCTACACCTTC
TRBV5-1	TRBD2	TRBJ2-1	.	CASSFTSGGNFEQFF	TGCGCCAGCAGCTTTACGAGCGGGGGAAATTTTGAGCAGTTCTTC
TRBV7-9	.	TRBJ2-1	few	CASSPTVGSSYNEQFF	TGTGCCAGCAGCCCTACCGTAGGAAGCTCCTACAATGAGCAGTTCTTC
TRBV7-8	.	TRBJ1-1	.	CASSSWSLNTEAFF	TGTGCCAGCAGCTCCTGGAGCCTGAACACTGAAGCTTTCTTT
TRBV9	TRBD1	TRBJ2-3	.	CASGGGTGGSDTQYF	TGTGCCAGTGGGGGGGGGACAGGGGGCTCAGATACGCAGTATTTT
TRBV6-2/TRBV6-3	TRBD1	TRBJ2-7	few	CASSYPPDRDHEQYF	TGTGCCAGCAGTTACCCACCCGACAGGGACCACGAGCAGTACTTC
TRBV28	.	TRBJ2-7	few	CASSTSRTYEQYF	TGTGCCAGTAGTACGAGTAGGACCTACGAGCAGTACTTC
TRBV29-1	TRBD2	TRBJ2-5	few	CSVLGGARETQYF	TGCAGCGTCCTCGGGGGGGCCCGTGAGACCCAGTACTTC
TRBV7-3	TRBD2	TRBJ2-1	few	CASSAIAGNEQFF	TGTGCCAGCAGCGCCATAGCGGGAAATGAGCAGTTCTTC
TRBV7-3	.	TRBJ2-5	.	CASSLAGGGVKETQYF	TGTGCCAGCAGCTTAGCAGGGGGGGGTGTAAAAGAGACCCAGTACTTC
TRBV5-1	.	TRBJ2-1	.	CAGRAGMAYNEQFF	TGCGCCGGCAGGGCTGGGATGGCCTACAATGAGCAGTTCTTC
TRBV2	TRBD1	TRBJ1-2	.	CASRRGTGGWDGYTF	TGTGCCAGCAGGAGGGGAACAGGGGGCTGGGATGGCTACACCTTC
TRBV11-2	.	TRBJ1-6	few	CASRSLRSGRYNSPLHF	TGTGCCAGCAGGTCCCTAAGGTCCGGGCGCTATAATTCACCCCTCCACTTT
TRBV2	.	TRBJ2-7	.	CASTELGREQYF	TGTGCCAGCACCGAACTAGGACGCGAGCAGTACTTC
TRBV10-3	.	TRBJ2-5	.	CAISEPPVQETQYF	TGTGCCATCAGCGAACCACCCGTACAAGAGACCCAGTACTTC
TRBV12-3/TRBV12-4	.	TRBJ1-2	.	CASSADRFYGYTF	TGTGCCAGCAGTGCAGACAGGTTCTATGGCTACACCTTC
TRBV20-1	TRBD1	TRBJ1-5	few	CSAPTGLFQPQHF	TGCAGTGCCCCGACAGGGCTGTTCCAGCCCCAGCATTTT
TRBV28	TRBD1	TRBJ2-2	few	CASRPRGRSGELFF	TGTGCCAGCAGACCTAGGGGGCGATCCGGGGAGCTGTTTTTT
TRBV27	.	TRBJ2-3	few	CASNILGTDTQYF	TGTGCCAGCAATATACTGGGCACAGATACGCAGTATTTT
TRBV6-5	TRBD2	TRBJ2-3	few	CASSYSISGASGSTDTQYF	TGTGCCAGCAGTTACTCGATCTCAGGGGCTAGCGGGAGCACAGATACGCAGTATTTT
TRBV12-3/TRBV12-4	.	TRBJ2-1	few	CASTPRGVYNEQFF	TGTGCCAGCACCCCCCGGGGTGTATACAATGAGCAGTTCTTC
TRBV12-3/TRBV12-4	.	TRBJ1-1	few	CASTPLSEVNTEAFF	TGTGCCAGCACCCCCTTGAGTGAGGTGAACACTGAAGCTTTCTTT
TRBV6-5	.	TRBJ2-7	few	CASSYSKGGGAYEQYF	TGTGCCAGCAGTTACTCGAAAGGGGGGGGGGCCTACGAGCAGTACTTC
TRBV10-3	.	TRBJ2-5	few	CAIRPTVGDQETQYF	TGTGCCATCAGACCGACAGTGGGGGACCAAGAGACCCAGTACTTC
TRBV2	.	TRBJ2-1	.	CASGGSQETQFF	TGTGCCAGCGGGGGGAGCCAAGAGACCCAGTTCTTC
TRBV6-2/TRBV6-3	.	TRBJ2-1	few	CASSHWGDYNEQFF	TGTGCCAGCAGCCATTGGGGAGACTACAATGAGCAGTTCTTC